This T cell receptor (beta chain) was identified during a study of T cells in Graves' hyperthyroidism and ophthalmopathy. This clonotype was detected ten times or more. Looked up from germline, CDR1 is KGHSH and CDR2 is LQKENI. Germline trimming cut 4 bases from V and 1 base from J; bases unmatched to any gene: 12. This CDR3 spans 18 amino acids. RNA transcripts served as the template for amplifying TCR beta CDR3 regions. HTBI primers were employed in a first-round RT-PCR of the TCR CDR3. TCRdb used MiXCR to reprocess the multiplex PCR reads, holding one entry per CDR3 protein. The sample has around 250,000 distinct CDR3 sequences; approximately 25% are singletons.

The sample consisted of blood. The chain is built from TRBV18 and TRBJ2-4; 8 bases agree with TRBD1. The receptor was isolated from a woman in her forties with Graves' ophthalmopathy. The CDR3 region is CASSHTGTGVGAKNIQYF. The CDR3 coding sequence is TGTGCCAGCTCACACACCGGGACAGGCGTCGGGGCCAAAAACATTCAGTACTTC.